This TCR beta chain was documented in a study of CD8+CD57+ T cells in acquired aplastic anemia. The CDR3 runs to 14 residues. Germline V gene sequence: CDR1 SNHLY, CDR2 FYNNEI. All sequencing subjects had displayed CD8+CD57+ cell expansion on flow cytometry. The diagnosis in all patients was severe acquired aplastic anemia. The template for TCR beta VDJ and CDR3 sequence profiling was genomic DNA. TCRdb re-called the reads with MiXCR, one entry per CDR3 protein. The data hold a few hundred thousand distinct CDR3 sequences, with around 82% observed a single time. In its sample, this clonotype was seen once. The germline gene is not matched at one end of the junction; a read error may be the cause.

Sequenced material: sorted CD4+, CD8+, or CD8+CD57+ T cells (not recorded which) from PBMCs. This TCR came from a human donor with aplastic anemia. The chain has TRBV2 and TRBJ2-5; D possibly uses TRBD1 or TRBD2 (6 bases each). In DNA, the CDR3 is TGTGCCAGCGGCGACGGGGGCAAGGAAAAGCCCCATTATTTC. It encodes CASGDGGKEKPHYF. The entire variable domain, with the rest obtained from reference TRBV2 and TRBJ2-5, is as follows: EPEVTQTPSHQVTQMGQEVILRCVPISNHLYFYWYRQILGQKVEFLVSFYNNEISEKSEIFDDQFSVERPDGSNFTLKIRSTKLEDSAMYFCASGDGGKEKPHYFGPGTRLLVL.